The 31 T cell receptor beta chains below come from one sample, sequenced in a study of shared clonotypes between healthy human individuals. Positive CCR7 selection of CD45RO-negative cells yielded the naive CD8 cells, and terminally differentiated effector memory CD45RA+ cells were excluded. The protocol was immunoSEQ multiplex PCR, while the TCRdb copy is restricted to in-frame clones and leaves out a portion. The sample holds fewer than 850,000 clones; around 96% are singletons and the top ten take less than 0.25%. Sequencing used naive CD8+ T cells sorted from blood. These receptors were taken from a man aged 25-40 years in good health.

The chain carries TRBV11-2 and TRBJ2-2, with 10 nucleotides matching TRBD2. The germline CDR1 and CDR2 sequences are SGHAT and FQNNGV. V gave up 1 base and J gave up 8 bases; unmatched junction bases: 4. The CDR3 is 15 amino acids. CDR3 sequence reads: CASSLGLAGVGELFF. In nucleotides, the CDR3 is TGTGCCAGCAGCTTAGGGCTAGCGGGAGTAGGGGAGCTGTTTTTT.

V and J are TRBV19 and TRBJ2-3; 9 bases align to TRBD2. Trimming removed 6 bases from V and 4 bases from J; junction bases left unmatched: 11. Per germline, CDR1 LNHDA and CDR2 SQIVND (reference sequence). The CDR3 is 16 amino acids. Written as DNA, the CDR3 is TGTGCCAGTAGAGCCTCGGGCCTAGCGGGACCAGATACGCAGTATTTT. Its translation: CASRASGLAGPDTQYF.

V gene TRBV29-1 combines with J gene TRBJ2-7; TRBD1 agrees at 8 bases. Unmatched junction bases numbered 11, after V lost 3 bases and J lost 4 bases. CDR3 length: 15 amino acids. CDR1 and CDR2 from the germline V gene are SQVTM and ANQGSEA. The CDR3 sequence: CSVEGGQASLYEQYF. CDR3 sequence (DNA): TGCAGCGTTGAGGGGGGACAGGCCTCCCTGTACGAGCAGTACTTC.

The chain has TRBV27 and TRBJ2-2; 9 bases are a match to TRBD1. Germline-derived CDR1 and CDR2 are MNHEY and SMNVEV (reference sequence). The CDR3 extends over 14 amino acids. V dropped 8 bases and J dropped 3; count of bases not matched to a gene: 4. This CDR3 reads CASGTGLHTGELFF. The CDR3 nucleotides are TGTGCCAGCGGGACAGGGCTCCACACCGGGGAGCTGTTTTTT.

CDR3 region: CASSQDRTSGRNEQFF. In DNA, the CDR3 is TGCGCCAGCAGCCAAGATAGGACTAGCGGGAGGAATGAGCAGTTCTTC. This chain uses TRBV4-3 with TRBJ2-1, with 14 bases that match TRBD2. J lost 7 bases, V lost 0 bases, and 2 bases had no gene match. Germline CDR1 LGHNA, CDR2 YSLEER. The CDR3 runs to 16 residues.

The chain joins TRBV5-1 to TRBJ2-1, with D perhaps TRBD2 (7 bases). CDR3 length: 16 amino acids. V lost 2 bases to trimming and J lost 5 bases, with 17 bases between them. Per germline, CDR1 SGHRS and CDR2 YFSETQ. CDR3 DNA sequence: TGCGCCAGCAGCTTTGGAAGAGGGGGGGCGGACAATGAGCAGTTCTTC. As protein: CASSFGRGGADNEQFF.

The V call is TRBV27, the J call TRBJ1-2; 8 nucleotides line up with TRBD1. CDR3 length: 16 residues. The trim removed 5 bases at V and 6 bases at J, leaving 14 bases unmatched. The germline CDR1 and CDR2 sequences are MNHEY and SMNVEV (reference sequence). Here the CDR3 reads CASSNRAGGGIDGYTF. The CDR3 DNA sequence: TGTGCCAGCAGTAACCGGGCAGGGGGCGGAATTGATGGCTACACCTTC.

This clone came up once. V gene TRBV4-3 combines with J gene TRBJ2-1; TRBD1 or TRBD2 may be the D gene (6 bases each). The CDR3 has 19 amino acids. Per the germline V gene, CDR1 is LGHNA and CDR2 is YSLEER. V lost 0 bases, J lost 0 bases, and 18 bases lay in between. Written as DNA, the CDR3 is TGCGCCAGCAGCCAAGAGATGGCTGGGGGGCAGAGCTCCTACAATGAGCAGTTCTTC. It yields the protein CASSQEMAGGQSSYNEQFF.

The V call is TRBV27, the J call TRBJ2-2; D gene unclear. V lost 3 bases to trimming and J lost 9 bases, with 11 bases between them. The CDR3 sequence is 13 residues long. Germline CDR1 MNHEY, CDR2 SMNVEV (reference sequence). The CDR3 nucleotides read TGTGCCAGCAGTTTTTACGGGTTTAGGGAGCTGTTTTTT. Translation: CASSFYGFRELFF.

In DNA, the CDR3 is TGTGCCAGCAGACCGGACCTACGGGCCAAAAACATTCAGTACTTC. It yields the protein CASRPDLRAKNIQYF. The V gene is TRBV27, the J gene TRBJ2-4; D not certain. Germline values: CDR1 MNHEY, CDR2 SMNVEV (reference sequence). Trimming left V 6 bases short and J 1 base short, with 13 bases between. This CDR3 spans 15 amino acids.

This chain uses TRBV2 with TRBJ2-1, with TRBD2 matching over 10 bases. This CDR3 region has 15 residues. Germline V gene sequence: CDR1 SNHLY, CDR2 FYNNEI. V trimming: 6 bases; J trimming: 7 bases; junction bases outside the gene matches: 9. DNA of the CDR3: TGTGCCAGCAGGGGAGCGGGAGGGCTTGAAAATGAGCAGTTCTTC. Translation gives CASRGAGGLENEQFF.

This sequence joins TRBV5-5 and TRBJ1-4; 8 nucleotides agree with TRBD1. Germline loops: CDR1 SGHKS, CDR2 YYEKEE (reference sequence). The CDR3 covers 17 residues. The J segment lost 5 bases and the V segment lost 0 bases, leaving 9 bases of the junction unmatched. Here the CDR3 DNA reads TGTGCCAGCAGCTTGGACCCCCGACAGGGGCCCAATGAAAAACTGTTTTTT. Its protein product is CASSLDPRQGPNEKLFF.

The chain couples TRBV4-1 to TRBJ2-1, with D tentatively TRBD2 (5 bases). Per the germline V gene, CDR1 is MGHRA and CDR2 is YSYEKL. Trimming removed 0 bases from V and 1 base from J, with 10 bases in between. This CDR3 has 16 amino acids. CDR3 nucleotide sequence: TGCGCCAGCAGCCAAGATGAGGGCCCATCCTACAATGAGCAGTTCTTC. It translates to CASSQDEGPSYNEQFF.

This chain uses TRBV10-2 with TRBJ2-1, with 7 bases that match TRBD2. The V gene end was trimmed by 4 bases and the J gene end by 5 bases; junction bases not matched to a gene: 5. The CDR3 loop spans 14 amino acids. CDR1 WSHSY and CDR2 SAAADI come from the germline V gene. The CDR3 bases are TGCGCCAGCAGTGGCGGGAGAATCAACAATGAGCAGTTCTTC. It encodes CASSGGRINNEQFF.

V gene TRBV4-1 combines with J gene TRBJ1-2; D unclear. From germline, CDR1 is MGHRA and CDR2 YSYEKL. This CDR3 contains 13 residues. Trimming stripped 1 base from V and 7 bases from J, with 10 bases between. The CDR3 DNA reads TGCGCCAGCAGCCAAGTCGGGAGCACTGGCTACACCTTC. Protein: CASSQVGSTGYTF.

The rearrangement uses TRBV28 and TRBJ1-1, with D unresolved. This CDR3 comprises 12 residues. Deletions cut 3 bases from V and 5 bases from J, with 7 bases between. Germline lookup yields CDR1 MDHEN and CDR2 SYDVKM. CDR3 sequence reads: CASSFLGTEAFF. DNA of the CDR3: TGTGCCAGCAGTTTCCTCGGGACTGAAGCTTTCTTT.

CDR3 in amino acids: CASSPQTGDIYNEQFF. Here the CDR3 DNA reads TGTGCCAGCAGCCCCCAGACAGGGGACATTTACAATGAGCAGTTCTTC. The V gene is TRBV13, the J gene TRBJ2-1, with 8 nucleotides matching TRBD1. Germline V gives CDR1 PRHDT, CDR2 FYEKMQ (reference sequence). The CDR3 runs 16 residues. The V and J ends lost 5 bases and 4 bases, in that order; junction bases with no gene match: 10. The entire variable domain, with the rest obtained from reference TRBV13 and TRBJ2-1, is as follows: AAGVIQSPRHLIKEKRETATLKCYPIPRHDTVYWYQQGPGQDPQFLISFYEKMQSDKGSIPDRFSAQQFSDYHSELNMSSLELGDSALYFCASSPQTGDIYNEQFFGPGTRLTVL.

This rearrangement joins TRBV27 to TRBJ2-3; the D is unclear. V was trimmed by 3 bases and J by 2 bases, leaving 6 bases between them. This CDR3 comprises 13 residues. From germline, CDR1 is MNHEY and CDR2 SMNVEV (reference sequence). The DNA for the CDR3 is TGTGCCAGCAGTTTGCAACCCACAGATACGCAGTATTTT. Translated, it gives CASSLQPTDTQYF.

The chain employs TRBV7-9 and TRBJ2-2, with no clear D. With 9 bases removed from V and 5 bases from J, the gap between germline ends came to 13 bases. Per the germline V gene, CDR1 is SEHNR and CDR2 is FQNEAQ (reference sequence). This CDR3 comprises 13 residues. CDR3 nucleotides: TGTGCCAGTTACCCTTCCTATACCGGGGAGCTGTTTTTT. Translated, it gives CASYPSYTGELFF.

DNA of the CDR3: TGTGCCAGCAGTTACTCTCCAGGGTCGGGCACAGATACGCAGTATTTT. Translated, it gives CASSYSPGSGTDTQYF. The V call is TRBV6-5, the J call TRBJ2-3, with D perhaps matching TRBD1 (5 bases). Trimming took 0 bases from V and 1 from J, leaving 11 bases between them. Germline-derived CDR1 and CDR2 are MNHEY and SVGAGI. This CDR3 has 16 amino acids.

The CDR3 region is CASSRSGFYEQYF. In DNA, the CDR3 is TGTGCCAGCAGCAGAAGTGGTTTTTACGAGCAGTACTTC. The rearrangement links TRBV14 to TRBJ2-7; no clear D. Germline V lookup: CDR1 SGHDN, CDR2 FVKESK. The V end lost 5 bases, the J end lost 4 bases, and 12 bases lay between the germline ends. The CDR3 has 13 residues.

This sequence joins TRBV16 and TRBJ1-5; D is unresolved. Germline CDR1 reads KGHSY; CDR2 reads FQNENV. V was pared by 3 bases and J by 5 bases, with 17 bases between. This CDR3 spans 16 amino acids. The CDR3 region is CASSQSVSKGYQPQHF. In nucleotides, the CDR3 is TGTGCCAGCAGCCAGTCGGTGTCGAAGGGCTATCAGCCCCAGCATTTT.

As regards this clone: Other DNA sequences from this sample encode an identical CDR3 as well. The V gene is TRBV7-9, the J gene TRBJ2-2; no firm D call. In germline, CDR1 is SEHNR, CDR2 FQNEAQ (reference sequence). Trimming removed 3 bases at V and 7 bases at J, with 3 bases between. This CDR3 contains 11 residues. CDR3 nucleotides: TGTGCCAGCAGCTTGCTCGGGGAGCTGTTTTTT. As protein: CASSLLGELFF.

CDR3 bases: TGTGCCAGCAGCCACACGGGAAGCTCCTACAATGAGCAGTTCTTC. Residues: CASSHTGSSYNEQFF. The chain carries TRBV14 and TRBJ2-1, with D possibly TRBD2 on 5 matching bases. The CDR3 loop spans 15 amino acids. Germline V CDR1 and CDR2: SGHDN, FVKESK. The V gene lost 3 bases and the J gene lost 0 bases, with 9 bases spanning the gap.

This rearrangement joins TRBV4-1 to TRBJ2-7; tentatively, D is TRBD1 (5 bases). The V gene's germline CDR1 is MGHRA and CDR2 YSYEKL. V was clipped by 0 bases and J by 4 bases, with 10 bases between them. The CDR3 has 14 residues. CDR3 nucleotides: TGCGCCAGCAGCCAAGACAGGGCGCTGTACGAGCAGTACTTC. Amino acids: CASSQDRALYEQYF.

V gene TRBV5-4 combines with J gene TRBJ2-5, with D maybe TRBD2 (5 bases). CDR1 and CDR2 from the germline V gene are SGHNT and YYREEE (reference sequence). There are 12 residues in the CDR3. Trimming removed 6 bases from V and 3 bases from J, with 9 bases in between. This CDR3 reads CASNDGEETQYF. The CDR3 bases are TGTGCCAGCAATGACGGGGAAGAGACCCAGTACTTC.

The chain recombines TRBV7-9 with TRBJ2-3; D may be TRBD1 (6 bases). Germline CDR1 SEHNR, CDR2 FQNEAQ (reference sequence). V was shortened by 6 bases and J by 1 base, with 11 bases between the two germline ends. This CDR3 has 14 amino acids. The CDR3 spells CASRPRTGTDTQYF. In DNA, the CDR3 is TGTGCCAGCAGACCCAGGACAGGCACAGATACGCAGTATTTT.

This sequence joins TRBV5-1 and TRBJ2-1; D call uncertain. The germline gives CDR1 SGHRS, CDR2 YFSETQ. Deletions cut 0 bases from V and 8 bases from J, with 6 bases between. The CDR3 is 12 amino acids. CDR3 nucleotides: TGCGCCAGCAGCTTGGTATTGCATGAGCAGTTCTTC. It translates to CASSLVLHEQFF.

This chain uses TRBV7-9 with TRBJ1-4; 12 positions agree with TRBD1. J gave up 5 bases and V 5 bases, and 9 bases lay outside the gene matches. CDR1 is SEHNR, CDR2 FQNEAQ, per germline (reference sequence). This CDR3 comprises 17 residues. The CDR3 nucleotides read TGTGCCAGCAGCCGAGGGACAGGGGGCTCGGAGAATGAAAAACTGTTTTTT. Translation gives CASSRGTGGSENEKLFF.

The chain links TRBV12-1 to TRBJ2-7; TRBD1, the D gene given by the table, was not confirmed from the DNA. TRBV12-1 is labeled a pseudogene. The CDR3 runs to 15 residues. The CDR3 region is CASSSIDRGPGEQYF. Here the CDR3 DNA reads TGTGCCAGCAGCTCGATCGACAGGGGACCGGGCGAGCAGTACTTC.

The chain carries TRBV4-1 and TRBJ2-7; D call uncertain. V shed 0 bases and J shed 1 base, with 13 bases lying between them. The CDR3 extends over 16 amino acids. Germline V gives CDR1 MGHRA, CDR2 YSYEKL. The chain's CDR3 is CASSQDLTTSSYEQYF. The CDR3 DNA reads TGCGCCAGCAGCCAAGATTTGACAACCAGTTCCTACGAGCAGTACTTC.